This paragraph covers one TCR beta chain sequence. No antigen is known for it. No per-base quality is available; no much larger clone lies one base away. The germline V end is reduced by 1 base and the J end by 7 bases; junction bases left unmatched: 6. CDR1 and CDR2 (SGHRS, YFSETQ) derive from the germline V gene. Its CDR3 holds 15 amino acids, cysteine through phenylalanine. CDR3 DNA only is kept here, 45 bases in frame from base 1. These data belong to a study of shared clonotypes between healthy human individuals (dated by TCRdb to the early 2020s). Regarding the study in general: Three men and a couple of women, aged 18 to 49 years, made up the cohort. To increase sequencing depth and limit assay-specific biases, different laboratories used diverse techniques to prepare libraries and sequence TCR repertoires. Blood TCR repertoires of roughly 5 healthy adults were deeply sequenced to estimate repertoire size and the extent of clonotype sharing between individuals. For each donor, CD4 naive and CD4 memory were each run on three plates, CD8 naive on two plates, and CD8 memory on one plate. Leukapheresis yielded between about 0.94 and 8.9 billion PBMCs per donor. Broader findings and caveats from the paper: Pairwise subsampling indicated that sequencing depth was expected to affect the degree of clonotype sharing among donors. Compared with non-shared clonotypes, clonotypes shared by all four sorted-subset donors had higher generation probabilities. Even with the large sequencing depth, rarefaction of the sorted-subset datasets indicated that sequencing was incomplete. Sampling was restricted to blood, and TCR repertoires in tissue are likely to differ from TCR repertoires in blood. Estimated clonotype richness was generally larger for naive than for memory subsets. The genetic and exposure-history diversity represented was limited by the small number of donors. About 4.5% of naive CD4, around 3.5% of naive CD8, approximately 2% of memory CD4, and 0.35% to 0.4% of memory CD8 clonotypes were shared across several donors.

TCR CDR3 regions were amplified from genomic DNA by multiplex PCR using the deep immunoSEQ assay. Genomic DNA extracted from each cell subset was distributed evenly over all wells of several immunoSEQ 96-well plates, and each plate served as one replicate. For sorted subsets, around 200 ng genomic DNA, equal to tens of thousands of T cell genomes, was loaded into each replicate PCR. Purified libraries were measured with a Qubit 3.0 fluorometer, size-checked on a Bioanalyzer 2100, and measured again with the KAPA Library Quantification kit. Each immunoSEQ 96-well plate was sequenced on its own single-read 150-cycle Illumina NextSeq 550 flow cell. The authors' analysis ran thus. Because only junctional sequences without quality scores were contained in the immunoSEQ output, filtering matching that applied to full-length reads could not be performed. To assign V/J genes and CDR3, sequences were annotated against IMGT germline references using PyIR, a Python wrapper for IgBLAST v1.9. Reads with weak V/J assignments (E-value above 1e-6), missing CDR3, stop codons, out-of-frame junctions, or ambiguous translated residues were removed. A V3J clonotype was defined by an identical inferred V gene, J gene, and CDR3 amino acid sequence. Percentage overlap between repertoires was computed as shared unique clonotypes divided by the size of the smaller repertoire. Three approaches were used to assess repertoire richness: RTK rarefaction, the Chao1 estimator, and Recon v2.1 estimates of unobserved clonotypes. Generation probabilities for all TCRbeta clonotypes obtained by the gDNA method from a handful of donors were computed using OLGA. TCRdb provides this immuneACCESS table in a form limited to in-frame rearrangements. Some clones are lacking; in checked studies, under half of them reflect an unresolved V gene, and why the rest are absent is not known. From that table come the V and J calls and clone size; the DNA was used to work out D and trimming. Here the sample has about 1.1 million clones; about 80% occur a single time. 0.6% to 0.7% of the sample is held by the ten biggest clonotypes.

The donors were healthy, HIV-negative adults who had no recently reported acute infections or vaccinations. Only Caucasian adults living in Nashville, Tennessee, USA were represented among the donors. CD4+ T cells were enriched by magnetic negative selection, after which naive cells were positively selected on CD45RA and the negative fraction was taken as the memory subset. After blood collection by leukapheresis, PBMCs were isolated using Ficoll-Histopaque density gradient centrifugation and then cryopreserved in the vapor phase of liquid nitrogen. Analytical flow cytometry was used to check the purity and quantity of every magnetically sorted T cell population. Genomic DNA was isolated from each sorted fraction and quantified by UV absorbance on a Nanodrop 2000c.

The sequenced material came from memory CD4+ T cells from PBMCs. The label giving this sample's cell subset or site can be read as: CD45RA-negative fraction. This clonotype was obtained from a man younger than 30 in good health. Some clones in this sample may be carry-over from other donors' samples. The chain is encoded by TRBV5-1 joined to TRBJ1-5; 9 bases in the middle match TRBD1. The CDR3 region has the sequence CASSLTGGIFQPQHF. DNA sequence: TGCGCCAGCAGCTTGACAGGGGGCATCTTCCAGCCCCAGCATTTT.